The present T cell receptor beta chain was sequenced within a study of CXCR3-negative and CXCR3-positive naive CD8 T cells. CDR3 size: 12 residues. Germline CDR1 reads SQVTM; CDR2 reads ANQGSEA. The authors prepared UMI-labeled TRB cDNA libraries by 5' RACE. TCRdb reprocessed the 5' RACE reads and reports one entry per CDR3 protein, with no DNA. The repertoire shows under 50,000 distinct CDR3 sequences; the top ten hold under 2.5%. To note about this clonotype: The target antigen is unknown.

Findings and caveats of the study: Naive cells positive for CXCR3 carried more hydrophobic TRB CDR3s than CXCR3-negative ones. Relative to memory CD8+ cells, whose diversity was much lower, both naive subsets had comparably high diversity.

The source is a human donor in good health. Some clones in this sample may be carry-over from other donors' samples. Sequenced material: naive CXCR3- CD8+ T cells from blood. The subset: CD45RO-CCR7+CD27+CD95- naive CD8+ T cells lacking CXCR3 (TNR3-). The chain carries TRBV29-1 and TRBJ2-1; TCRdb outputs TRBD1, but without DNA this stays unchecked. The CDR3 region is CSVGDGYNEQFF.